The rows below give T cell receptor beta chains drawn from one sample of a study of OX40 agonist ivuxolimab in advanced cancers. The protocol was immunoSEQ multiplex PCR, while the TCRdb copy is restricted to in-frame clones and leaves out a portion. The table shows tens of thousands of clones, with about 85% occurring only once. Sample: CD4+ or CD8+ T cells sorted from blood, taken in a trial of the OX40 agonist ivuxolimab. These TCRs come from an adult with an advanced solid tumor such as melanoma, head and neck, liver or kidney cancer. Both conserved end residues are part of each CDR3. The D gene is left open where the match is weak. Clone size is stated in some rows and not others, as once, few, many or a class when expanded.

d_gene: .; abundance: .; j_gene: TRBJ1-2; v_gene: TRBV27; len: 13; CDR3nt: TGTGCCAGCAGTTTATTCGGGGAGTATGGCTACACCTTC; CDR3aa: CASSLFGEYGYTF
d_gene: .; abundance: once; j_gene: TRBJ2-3; v_gene: TRBV4-1; len: 13; CDR3nt: TGCGCCAGCAGCCCGACCGAGACAGATACGCAGTATTTT; CDR3aa: CASSPTETDTQYF
d_gene: .; abundance: .; j_gene: TRBJ2-1; v_gene: TRBV6-4; len: 14; CDR3nt: TGTGCCAGCAGTGAAGGGGACAACTACAATGAGCAGTTCTTC; CDR3aa: CASSEGDNYNEQFF
d_gene: TRBD2; abundance: .; j_gene: TRBJ2-7; v_gene: TRBV4-2; len: 18; CDR3nt: TGTGCCAGCAGCCGGGGACTAGCGGGTGTTGGGAGCTCCTACGAGCAGTACTTC; CDR3aa: CASSRGLAGVGSSYEQYF
d_gene: .; abundance: few; j_gene: TRBJ1-2; v_gene: TRBV9; len: 12; CDR3nt: TGTGCCAGCAGCGCCGACAGTGGCGGCTACACCTTC; CDR3aa: CASSADSGGYTF
d_gene: TRBD1; abundance: .; j_gene: TRBJ1-2; v_gene: TRBV28; len: 16; CDR3nt: TGTGCCAGCAGTTACCGGGACAGGGGGCTTAACTATGGCTACACCTTC; CDR3aa: CASSYRDRGLNYGYTF
d_gene: TRBD1; abundance: .; j_gene: TRBJ1-2; v_gene: TRBV7-2; len: 15; CDR3nt: TGTGCCAGCAGCCCTACCGGGACAGGGGGCTATGGCTACACCTTC; CDR3aa: CASSPTGTGGYGYTF
d_gene: TRBD1; abundance: once; j_gene: TRBJ2-2; v_gene: TRBV6-4; len: 14; CDR3nt: TGTGCCAGCAGTGCCGACAGGGACACCGGGGAGCTGTTTTTT; CDR3aa: CASSADRDTGELFF
d_gene: TRBD2; abundance: once; j_gene: TRBJ2-1; v_gene: TRBV7-2; len: 15; CDR3nt: TGTGCCAGCAGGACTACTAGCGGGAGTAAGGGTGAGCAGTTCTTC; CDR3aa: CASRTTSGSKGEQFF
d_gene: .; abundance: .; j_gene: TRBJ1-2; v_gene: TRBV4-1; len: 12; CDR3nt: TGCGCCAGCAGCCAAGACTCCTACGGCTACACCTTC; CDR3aa: CASSQDSYGYTF
d_gene: .; abundance: few; j_gene: TRBJ1-1; v_gene: TRBV2; len: 13; CDR3nt: TGTGCCAGCAGTGCGGTACTGAACACTGAAGCTTTCTTT; CDR3aa: CASSAVLNTEAFF
d_gene: .; abundance: many; j_gene: TRBJ2-3; v_gene: TRBV10-3; len: 16; CDR3nt: TGTGCCACCATGGAGGCATTAGTGATCAGCACAGATACGCAGTATTTT; CDR3aa: CATMEALVISTDTQYF
d_gene: TRBD2; abundance: .; j_gene: TRBJ2-1; v_gene: TRBV30; len: 18; CDR3nt: TGTGCCTGGAGTGGTCTCCGGGCTAGCGGGGCCTTCTACAATGAGCAGTTCTTC; CDR3aa: CAWSGLRASGAFYNEQFF
d_gene: .; abundance: .; j_gene: TRBJ1-6; v_gene: TRBV9; len: 15; CDR3nt: TGTGCCAGCAGCCCCCCGGGTGGGTCTACTTCACCCCTCCACTTT; CDR3aa: CASSPPGGSTSPLHF
d_gene: .; abundance: .; j_gene: TRBJ2-7; v_gene: TRBV15; len: 13; CDR3nt: TGCGCCACCAGCGCCGGGACTTCCTACGAGCAGTACTTC; CDR3aa: CATSAGTSYEQYF
d_gene: TRBD2; abundance: .; j_gene: TRBJ2-7; v_gene: TRBV5-1; len: 16; CDR3nt: TGCGCCAGCAGCTTGGGGACTAGCGGAGTCTCCTACGAGCAGTACTTC; CDR3aa: CASSLGTSGVSYEQYF
d_gene: TRBD1; abundance: .; j_gene: TRBJ2-7; v_gene: TRBV7-2; len: 13; CDR3nt: TGTGCCAGCAGCTTCGCGACAGGGGGCGAGCAGTACTTC; CDR3aa: CASSFATGGEQYF
d_gene: .; abundance: .; j_gene: TRBJ2-7; v_gene: TRBV11-2; len: 11; CDR3nt: TGTGCCAGCAGCTTCTCCTACGAGCAGTACTTC; CDR3aa: CASSFSYEQYF
d_gene: TRBD2; abundance: .; j_gene: TRBJ2-1; v_gene: TRBV5-6; len: 17; CDR3nt: TGTGCCAGCAGCCCTGGTTGGCTAGCGGGAGGTAACAATGAGCAGTTCTTC; CDR3aa: CASSPGWLAGGNNEQFF
d_gene: .; abundance: .; j_gene: TRBJ2-2; v_gene: TRBV16; len: 15; CDR3nt: TGTGCCAGCAGCCAATCCCTTACGAACACCGGGGAGCTGTTTTTT; CDR3aa: CASSQSLTNTGELFF
d_gene: TRBD1; abundance: .; j_gene: TRBJ1-5; v_gene: TRBV7-2; len: 15; CDR3nt: TGTGCCAGCAGCTTAGATCGGACAGGGAGGCAGCCCCAGCATTTT; CDR3aa: CASSLDRTGRQPQHF
d_gene: .; abundance: .; j_gene: TRBJ2-7; v_gene: TRBV2; len: 14; CDR3nt: TGTGCCAGCAGTGCTCGCGGGGACTCCTACGAGCAGTACTTC; CDR3aa: CASSARGDSYEQYF
d_gene: TRBD2; abundance: .; j_gene: TRBJ2-4; v_gene: TRBV9; len: 15; CDR3nt: TGTGCCAGCAGCGCCAGCGGGAGCCCCAAAAACATTCAGTACTTC; CDR3aa: CASSASGSPKNIQYF